The clone carrying this T cell receptor beta chain has only a few counts. The antigen remains undetermined. Every one of the donors was a healthy Caucasian. The data are from a study of identical twins. Findings of the study overall: Fewer insertions characterized abundant cord blood beta clonotypes, whereas memory repertoires showed none.

Each CDR3 protein gets one entry after TCRdb re-called the 5' RACE reads with MiXCR. Counted here are about 430,000 distinct CDR3 sequences, about 18% occurring once; the ten biggest clones make up approximately 12%. The CDR3 has 15 residues. Germline V gives CDR1 MNHEY, CDR2 SVGEGT. V gave up 6 bases and J gave up 0 bases; unmatched junction bases: 4. The chain carries TRBV6-2 or TRBV6-3 and TRBJ2-3; 9 bases fit TRBD2. This TCR was sampled from a middle-aged man in good health. The specimen was naive T cells sorted from blood. The CDR3 nucleotides read TGTGCCAGCAGCAGACTAGCGGCCAGCACAGATACGCAGTATTTT. Its translation is CASSRLAASTDTQYF.